Listed below are T cell receptor beta chains from one sample, sequenced in a study of T-cell reconstitution after alpha-beta-depleted transplantation in children. TCRdb reanalysed the PCR reads using MiXCR and keeps one entry per CDR3 protein. The table includes hundreds of thousands of distinct CDR3 sequences, around 10% detected once. Sequences were derived from PBMCs from the stem cell graft donor, sampled from the stem cell graft. The receptor set was obtained from a human donor who donated a stem cell graft to a child with acute lymphoblastic leukemia. CDR3s include the opening cysteine and the closing phenylalanine or tryptophan. Fields, in order: V gene, clone size, D gene, J gene, CDR3 protein, CDR3 DNA. D genes are given only for firm matches. Expanded clones get a size class; other rows say once, few or many, or leave the size out.

TRBV5-1	-	-	TRBJ1-5	CASSLEGFGGQPQHF	TGCGCCAGCAGCTTGGAGGGATTCGGAGGGCAGCCCCAGCATTTT
TRBV7-9	many	TRBD1	TRBJ1-1	CASSFTGAKTEAFF	TGTGCCAGCAGCTTCACAGGGGCGAAAACTGAAGCTTTCTTT
TRBV20-1	many	-	TRBJ2-5	CSAYTTSQGTQETQYF	TGCAGTGCTTACACAACCTCACAGGGGACTCAAGAGACCCAGTACTTC
TRBV9	many	TRBD2	TRBJ2-3	CASFSTSGGAPDTQYF	TGTGCCAGCTTTTCGACTAGCGGGGGGGCCCCAGATACGCAGTATTTT
TRBV7-9	many	-	TRBJ2-5	CASSLGAGPRETQYF	TGTGCCAGCAGCTTAGGGGCGGGGCCCAGGGAGACCCAGTACTTC
TRBV5-1	-	-	TRBJ2-6	CASSAASSGANVLTF	TGCGCCAGCAGCGCAGCAAGTAGTGGGGCCAACGTCCTGACTTTC
TRBV12-3/TRBV12-4	-	TRBD1	TRBJ1-1	CASSHLTGVDTEAFF	TGTGCCAGCAGTCACCTGACAGGGGTTGACACTGAAGCTTTCTTT
TRBV6-1	-	-	TRBJ1-2	CASSELQGGGYTF	TGTGCCAGCAGTGAACTACAGGGAGGTGGCTACACCTTC
TRBV21-1	many	-	TRBJ2-5	CASSSRQDSQETQYF	TGTGCCAGCAGCAGTCGTCAGGACAGCCAAGAGACCCAGTACTTC
TRBV20-1	many	-	TRBJ2-1	CSARGRSSYNEQFF	TGCAGTGCTAGGGGCCGGAGCTCCTACAATGAGCAGTTCTTC
TRBV5-1	once	TRBD1	TRBJ2-7	CASSIKTGGTVEQYF	TGCGCCAGCAGCATTAAGACAGGGGGAACGGTCGAGCAGTACTTC
TRBV6-4	-	-	TRBJ2-7	CASSESGDGPYEQYF	TGTGCCAGCAGTGAGTCGGGGGACGGTCCCTACGAGCAGTACTTC
TRBV15	many	TRBD2	TRBJ2-5	CATSRDTGGAETQYF	TGTGCCACCAGCAGAGATACCGGGGGGGCCGAGACCCAGTACTTC
TRBV9	-	TRBD2	TRBJ2-1	CASSSQPASGGHSYNEQFF	TGTGCCAGCAGCTCCCAACCCGCTAGCGGGGGGCACTCCTACAATGAGCAGTTCTTC
TRBV6-1	few	-	TRBJ1-1	CASSEVMNTEAFF	TGTGCCAGCAGTGAAGTAATGAACACTGAAGCTTTCTTT
TRBV4-1	few	TRBD2	TRBJ2-1	CASSPPTGGSYNEQFF	TGCGCCAGCAGCCCGCCCACGGGGGGATCCTACAATGAGCAGTTCTTC
TRBV29-1	many	-	TRBJ1-2	CSVQSGTVVNTF	TGCAGCGTCCAATCCGGGACGGTCGTGAACACCTTC
TRBV29-1	few	-	TRBJ2-7	CSVEGQDGEQYF	TGCAGCGTTGAGGGCCAAGACGGGGAGCAGTACTTC
TRBV6-2/TRBV6-3	once	TRBD1	TRBJ2-1	CASSGLTGTGQDEQFF	TGTGCCAGCAGTGGCCTAACCGGGACAGGGCAGGATGAGCAGTTCTTC
TRBV7-8	-	-	TRBJ1-3	CASSLMGLSGNTIYF	TGTGCCAGCAGCTTAATGGGACTGTCTGGAAACACCATATATTTT
TRBV5-5	many	TRBD1	TRBJ1-2	CASSRTGGRDGYTF	TGTGCCAGCAGCCGGACAGGGGGACGTGATGGCTACACCTTC
TRBV2	few	-	TRBJ1-5	CASRSGGPQPQHF	TGTGCCAGCAGGAGTGGGGGTCCCCAGCCCCAGCATTTT